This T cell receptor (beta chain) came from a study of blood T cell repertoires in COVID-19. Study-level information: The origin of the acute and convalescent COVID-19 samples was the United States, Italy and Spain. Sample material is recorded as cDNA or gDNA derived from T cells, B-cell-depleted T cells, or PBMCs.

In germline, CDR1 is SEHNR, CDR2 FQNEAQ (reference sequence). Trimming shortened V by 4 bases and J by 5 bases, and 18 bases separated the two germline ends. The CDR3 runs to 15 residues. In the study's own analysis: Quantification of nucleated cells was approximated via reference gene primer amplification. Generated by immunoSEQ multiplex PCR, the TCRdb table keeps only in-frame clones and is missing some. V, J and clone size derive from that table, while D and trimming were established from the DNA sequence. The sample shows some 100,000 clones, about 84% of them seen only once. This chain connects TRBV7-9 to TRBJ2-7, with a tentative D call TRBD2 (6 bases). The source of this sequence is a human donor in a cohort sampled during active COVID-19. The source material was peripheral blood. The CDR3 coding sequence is TGTGCCAGCAGCTCCCCCTCACGGAGGAGGGACGAGCAGTACTTC. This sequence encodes CASSSPSRRRDEQYF. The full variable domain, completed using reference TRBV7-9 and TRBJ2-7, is DTGVSQNPRHKITKRGQNVTFRCDPISEHNRLYWYRQTLGQGPEFLTYFQNEAQLEKSRLLSDRFSAERPKGSFSTLEIQRTEQGDSAMYLCASSSPSRRRDEQYFGPGTRLTVT.